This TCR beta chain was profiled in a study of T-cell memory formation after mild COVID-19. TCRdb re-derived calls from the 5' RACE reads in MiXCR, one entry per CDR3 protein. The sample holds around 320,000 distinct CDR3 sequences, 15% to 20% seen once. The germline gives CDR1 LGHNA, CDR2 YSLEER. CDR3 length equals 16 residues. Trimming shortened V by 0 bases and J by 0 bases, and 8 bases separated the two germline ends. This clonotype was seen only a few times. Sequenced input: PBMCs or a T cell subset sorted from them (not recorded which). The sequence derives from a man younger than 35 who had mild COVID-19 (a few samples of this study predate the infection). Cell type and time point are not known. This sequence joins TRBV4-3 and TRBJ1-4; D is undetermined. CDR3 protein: CASSQDWAATNEKLFF. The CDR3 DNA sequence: TGCGCCAGCAGCCAAGATTGGGCTGCAACTAATGAAAAACTGTTTTTT.